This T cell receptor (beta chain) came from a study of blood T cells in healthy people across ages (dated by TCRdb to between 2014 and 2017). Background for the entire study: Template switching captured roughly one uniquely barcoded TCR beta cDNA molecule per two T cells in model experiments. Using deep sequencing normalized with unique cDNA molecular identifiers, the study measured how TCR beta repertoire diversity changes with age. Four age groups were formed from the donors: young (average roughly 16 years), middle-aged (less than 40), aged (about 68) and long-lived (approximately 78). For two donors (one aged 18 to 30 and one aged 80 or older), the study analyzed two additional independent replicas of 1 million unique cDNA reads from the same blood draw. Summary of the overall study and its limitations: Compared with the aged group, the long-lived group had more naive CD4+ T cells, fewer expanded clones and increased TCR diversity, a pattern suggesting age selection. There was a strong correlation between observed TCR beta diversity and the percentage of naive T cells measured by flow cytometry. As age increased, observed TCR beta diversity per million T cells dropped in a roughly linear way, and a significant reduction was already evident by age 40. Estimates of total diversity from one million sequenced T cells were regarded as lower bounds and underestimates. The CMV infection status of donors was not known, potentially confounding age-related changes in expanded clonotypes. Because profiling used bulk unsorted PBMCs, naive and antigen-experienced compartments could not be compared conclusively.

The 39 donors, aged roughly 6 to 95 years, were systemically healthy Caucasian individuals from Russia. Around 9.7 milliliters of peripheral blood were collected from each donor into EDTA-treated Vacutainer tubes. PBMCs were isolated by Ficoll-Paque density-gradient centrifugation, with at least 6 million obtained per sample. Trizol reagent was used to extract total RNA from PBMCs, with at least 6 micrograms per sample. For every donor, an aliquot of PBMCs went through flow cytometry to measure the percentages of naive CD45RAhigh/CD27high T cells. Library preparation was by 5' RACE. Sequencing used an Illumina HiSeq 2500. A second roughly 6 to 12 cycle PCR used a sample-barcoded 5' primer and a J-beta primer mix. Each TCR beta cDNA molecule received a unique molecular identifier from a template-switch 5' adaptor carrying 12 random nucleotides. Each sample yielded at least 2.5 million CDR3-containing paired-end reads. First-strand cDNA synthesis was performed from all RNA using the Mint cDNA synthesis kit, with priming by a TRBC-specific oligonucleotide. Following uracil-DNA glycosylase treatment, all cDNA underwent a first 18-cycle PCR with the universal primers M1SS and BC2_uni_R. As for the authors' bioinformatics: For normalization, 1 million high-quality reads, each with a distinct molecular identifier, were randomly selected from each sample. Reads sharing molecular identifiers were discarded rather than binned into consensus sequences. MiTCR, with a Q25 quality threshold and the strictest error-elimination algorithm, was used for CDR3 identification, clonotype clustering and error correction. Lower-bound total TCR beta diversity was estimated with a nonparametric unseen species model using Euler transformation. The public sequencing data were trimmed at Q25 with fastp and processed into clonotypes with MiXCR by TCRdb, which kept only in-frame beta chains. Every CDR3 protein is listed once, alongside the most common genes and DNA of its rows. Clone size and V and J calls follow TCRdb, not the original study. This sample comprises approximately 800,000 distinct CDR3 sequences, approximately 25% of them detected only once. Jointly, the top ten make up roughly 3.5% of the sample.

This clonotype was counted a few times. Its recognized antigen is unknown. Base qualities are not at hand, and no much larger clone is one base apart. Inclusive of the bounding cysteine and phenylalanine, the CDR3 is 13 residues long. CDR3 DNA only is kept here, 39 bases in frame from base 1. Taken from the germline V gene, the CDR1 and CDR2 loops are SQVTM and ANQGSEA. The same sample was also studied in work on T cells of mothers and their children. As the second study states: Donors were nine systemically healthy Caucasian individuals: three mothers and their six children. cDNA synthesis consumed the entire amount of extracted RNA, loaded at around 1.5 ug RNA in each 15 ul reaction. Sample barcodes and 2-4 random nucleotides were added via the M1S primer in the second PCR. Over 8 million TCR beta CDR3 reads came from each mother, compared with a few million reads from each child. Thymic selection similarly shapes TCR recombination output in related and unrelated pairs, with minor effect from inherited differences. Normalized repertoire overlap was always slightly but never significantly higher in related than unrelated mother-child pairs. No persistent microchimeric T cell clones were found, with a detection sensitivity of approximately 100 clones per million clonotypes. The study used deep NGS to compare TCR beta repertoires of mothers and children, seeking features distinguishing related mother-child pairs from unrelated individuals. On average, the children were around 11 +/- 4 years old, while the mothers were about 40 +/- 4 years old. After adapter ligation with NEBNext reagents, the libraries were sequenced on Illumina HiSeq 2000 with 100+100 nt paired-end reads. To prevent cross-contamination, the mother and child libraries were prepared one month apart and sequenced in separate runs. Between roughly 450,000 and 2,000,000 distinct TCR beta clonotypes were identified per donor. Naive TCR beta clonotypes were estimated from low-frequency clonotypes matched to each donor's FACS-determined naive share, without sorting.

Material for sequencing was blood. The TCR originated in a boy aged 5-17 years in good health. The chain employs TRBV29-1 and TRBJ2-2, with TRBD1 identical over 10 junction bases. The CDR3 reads CSGQGVNTGELFF. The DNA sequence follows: TGCAGTGGACAGGGGGTGAACACCGGGGAGCTGTTTTTT.